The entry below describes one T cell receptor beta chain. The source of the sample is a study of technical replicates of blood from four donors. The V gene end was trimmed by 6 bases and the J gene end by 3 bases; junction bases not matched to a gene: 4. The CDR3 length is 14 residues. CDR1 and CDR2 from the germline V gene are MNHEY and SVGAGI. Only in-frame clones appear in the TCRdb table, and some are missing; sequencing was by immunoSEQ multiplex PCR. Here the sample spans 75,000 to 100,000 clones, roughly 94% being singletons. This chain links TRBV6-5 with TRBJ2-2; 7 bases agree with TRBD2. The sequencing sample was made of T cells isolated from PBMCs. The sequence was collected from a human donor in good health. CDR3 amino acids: CASSRGLDTGELFF. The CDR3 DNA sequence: TGTGCCAGCAGCCGCGGACTAGACACCGGGGAGCTGTTTTTT.